This TCR beta chain was captured by sequencing in a study of regulatory T cells in long-lasting Graves disease. About the study: Graves' cases, newly diagnosed, had used antithyroid drugs under 3 months.

This clonotype was seen many times. Its antigen remains unknown. Germline values: CDR1 SGHTA, CDR2 FQGNSA. V was clipped by 5 bases and J by 9 bases, with 16 bases between them. The CDR3 spans 13 residues. Construction of the TCR beta libraries employed iRepertoire HTBI primers in conjunction with Arm-PCR of CDR3 regions. TCRdb re-derived calls from the multiplex PCR reads in MiXCR, one entry per CDR3 protein. The profile shows 300,000 to 450,000 distinct CDR3 sequences, around 15% of them singletons. The time point was: newly diagnosed GD, antithyroid drugs for less than 3 months. PBMC-derived RNA was used for the TCR library. Whole-study results and caveats: Under persistent disease, TRBV28, TRBJ1-2 and TRBJ2-5 were used preferentially. Lower TCR diversity characterized persistent Graves' patients relative to newly diagnosed patients. The number of shared public clonotypes was higher in persistent patients (approximately 2,500) than new patients (966).

V gene TRBV7-2 combines with J gene TRBJ1-1; tentative D call: TRBD1 (6 bases). This clonotype was obtained from a female donor with Graves disease. This sample comprised peripheral blood mononuclear cells (PBMCs), obtained at new diagnosis, from a patient treated with antithyroid drugs. CDR3 DNA: TGTGCCAGCAGCCCCCTAAGGGACACCCAAGCTTTCTTT. It yields the protein CASSPLRDTQAFF. The whole variable domain, remainder taken from reference TRBV7-2 and TRBJ1-1, is GAGVSQSPSNKVTEKGKDVELRCDPISGHTALYWYRQSLGQGLEFLIYFQGNSAPDKSGLPSDRFSAERTGGSVSTLTIQRTQQEDSAVYLCASSPLRDTQAFFGQGTRLTVV.